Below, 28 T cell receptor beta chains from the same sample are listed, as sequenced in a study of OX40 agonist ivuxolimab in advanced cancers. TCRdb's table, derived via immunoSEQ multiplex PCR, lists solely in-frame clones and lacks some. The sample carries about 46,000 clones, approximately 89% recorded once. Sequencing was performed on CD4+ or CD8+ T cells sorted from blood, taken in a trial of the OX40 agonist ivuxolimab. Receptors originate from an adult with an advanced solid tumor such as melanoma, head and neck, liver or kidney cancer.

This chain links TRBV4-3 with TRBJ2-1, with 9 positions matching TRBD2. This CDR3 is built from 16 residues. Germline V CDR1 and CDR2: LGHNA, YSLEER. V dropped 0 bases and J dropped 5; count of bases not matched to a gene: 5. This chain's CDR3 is CASSQEVAGVHNEQFF. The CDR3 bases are TGCGCCAGCAGCCAAGAAGTAGCGGGAGTCCACAATGAGCAGTTCTTC.

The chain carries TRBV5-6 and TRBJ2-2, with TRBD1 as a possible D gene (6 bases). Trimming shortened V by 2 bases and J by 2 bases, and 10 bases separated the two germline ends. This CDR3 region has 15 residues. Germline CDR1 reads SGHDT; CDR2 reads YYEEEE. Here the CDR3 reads CASSFHRDNTGELFF. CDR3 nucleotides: TGTGCCAGCAGCTTCCACAGGGATAACACCGGGGAGCTGTTTTTT.

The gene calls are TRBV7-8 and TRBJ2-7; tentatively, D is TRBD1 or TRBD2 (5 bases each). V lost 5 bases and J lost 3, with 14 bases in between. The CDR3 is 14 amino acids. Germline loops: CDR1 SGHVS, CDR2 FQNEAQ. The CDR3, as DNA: TGTGCCAGCAGCCCGATTGGGGGTTTCTACGAGCAGTACTTC. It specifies CASSPIGGFYEQYF.

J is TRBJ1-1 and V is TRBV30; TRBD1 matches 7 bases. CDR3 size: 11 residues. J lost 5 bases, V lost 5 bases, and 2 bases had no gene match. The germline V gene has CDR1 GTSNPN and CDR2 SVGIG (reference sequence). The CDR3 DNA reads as TGTGCCTGGTACAGGGGTACTGAAGCTTTCTTT. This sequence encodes CAWYRGTEAFF.

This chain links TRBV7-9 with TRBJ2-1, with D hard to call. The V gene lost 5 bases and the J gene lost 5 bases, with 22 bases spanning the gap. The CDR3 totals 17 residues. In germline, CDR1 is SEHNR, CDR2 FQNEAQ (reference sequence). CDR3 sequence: CASSQALVPEHDNEQFF. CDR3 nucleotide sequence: TGTGCCAGCAGCCAAGCCCTGGTCCCGGAACACGACAATGAGCAGTTCTTC. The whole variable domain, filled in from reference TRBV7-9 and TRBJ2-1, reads DTGVSQNPRHKITKRGQNVTFRCDPISEHNRLYWYRQTLGQGPEFLTYFQNEAQLEKSRLLSDRFSAERPKGSFSTLEIQRTEQGDSAMYLCASSQALVPEHDNEQFFGPGTRLTVL.

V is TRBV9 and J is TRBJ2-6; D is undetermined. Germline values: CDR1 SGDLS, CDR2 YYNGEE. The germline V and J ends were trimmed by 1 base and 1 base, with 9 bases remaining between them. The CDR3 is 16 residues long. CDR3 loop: CASSVSWDSGANVLTF. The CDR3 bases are TGTGCCAGCAGCGTAAGTTGGGATTCTGGGGCCAACGTCCTGACTTTC.

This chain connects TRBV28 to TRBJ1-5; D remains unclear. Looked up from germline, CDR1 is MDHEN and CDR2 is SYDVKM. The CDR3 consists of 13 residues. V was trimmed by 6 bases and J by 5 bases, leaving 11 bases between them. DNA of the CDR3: TGTGCCAGCAGCGACGGGTTAGATCAGCCCCAGCATTTT. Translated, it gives CASSDGLDQPQHF.

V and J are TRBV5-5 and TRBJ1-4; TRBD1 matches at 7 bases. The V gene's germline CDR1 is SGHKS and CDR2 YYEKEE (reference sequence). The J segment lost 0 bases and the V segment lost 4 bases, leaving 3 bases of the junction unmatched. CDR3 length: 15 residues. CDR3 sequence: CASSRGTATNEKLFF. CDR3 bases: TGTGCCAGCAGCCGAGGGACAGCAACTAATGAAAAACTGTTTTTT.

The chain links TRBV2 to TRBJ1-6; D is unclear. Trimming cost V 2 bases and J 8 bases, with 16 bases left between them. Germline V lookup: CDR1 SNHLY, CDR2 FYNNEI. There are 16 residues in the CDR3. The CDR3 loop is CASSEIASGEDSPLHF. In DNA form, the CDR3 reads TGTGCCAGCAGTGAAATTGCATCGGGTGAGGATTCACCCCTCCACTTT.

The CDR3 nucleotides are TGCGCCAGCAGCCCCTCTCCCAGCACAGATACGCAGTATTTT. The encoded protein is CASSPSPSTDTQYF. The chain links TRBV4-1 to TRBJ2-3; D gene ambiguous. Trimming shortened V by 4 bases and J by 0 bases, and 8 bases separated the two germline ends. From germline, CDR1 is MGHRA and CDR2 YSYEKL. This CDR3 is built from 14 residues.

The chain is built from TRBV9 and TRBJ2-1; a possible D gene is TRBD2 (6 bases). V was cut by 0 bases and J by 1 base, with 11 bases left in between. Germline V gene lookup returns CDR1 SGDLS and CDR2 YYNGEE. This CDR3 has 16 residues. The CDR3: CASSVGGEASYNEQFF. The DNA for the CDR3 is TGTGCCAGCAGCGTAGGGGGGGAGGCGTCCTACAATGAGCAGTTCTTC.

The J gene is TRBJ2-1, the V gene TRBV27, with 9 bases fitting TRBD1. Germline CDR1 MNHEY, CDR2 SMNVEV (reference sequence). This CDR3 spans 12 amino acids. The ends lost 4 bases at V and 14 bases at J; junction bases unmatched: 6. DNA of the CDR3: TGTGCCAGCAGTTCCCTAGGGGACAGGGAGTTCTTC. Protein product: CASSSLGDREFF.

The CDR3 protein is CASSLGTGSRDGYTF. CDR3 nucleotides: TGTGCCAGCAGCTTAGGGACAGGGAGTAGGGATGGCTACACCTTC. This chain connects TRBV7-3 to TRBJ1-2; 9 bases fit TRBD1. V was pared by 2 bases and J by 6 bases, with 7 bases of the junction left unmatched. Germline V gene sequence: CDR1 SGHTA, CDR2 FQGTGA. The CDR3 is made up of 15 amino acids.

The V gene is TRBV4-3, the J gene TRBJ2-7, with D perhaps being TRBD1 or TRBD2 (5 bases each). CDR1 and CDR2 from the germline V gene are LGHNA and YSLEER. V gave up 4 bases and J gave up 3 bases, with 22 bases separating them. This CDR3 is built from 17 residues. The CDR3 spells CASSPTPGTAPFYEQYF. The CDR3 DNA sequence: TGCGCCAGCAGCCCCACTCCGGGGACGGCCCCTTTCTACGAGCAGTACTTC.

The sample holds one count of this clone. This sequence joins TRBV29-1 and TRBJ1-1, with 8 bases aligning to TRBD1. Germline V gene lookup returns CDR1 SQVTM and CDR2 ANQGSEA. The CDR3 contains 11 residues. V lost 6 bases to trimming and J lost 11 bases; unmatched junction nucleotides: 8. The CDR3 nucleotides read TGCAGCGTCGATGCAGGGGGCTTGGCTTTCTTT. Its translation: CSVDAGGLAFF.

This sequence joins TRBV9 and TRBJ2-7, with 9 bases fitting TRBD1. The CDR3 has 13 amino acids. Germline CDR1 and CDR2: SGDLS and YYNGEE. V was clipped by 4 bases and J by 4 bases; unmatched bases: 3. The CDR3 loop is CASSSGQGYEQYF. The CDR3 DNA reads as TGTGCCAGCAGCTCAGGACAGGGGTACGAGCAGTACTTC.

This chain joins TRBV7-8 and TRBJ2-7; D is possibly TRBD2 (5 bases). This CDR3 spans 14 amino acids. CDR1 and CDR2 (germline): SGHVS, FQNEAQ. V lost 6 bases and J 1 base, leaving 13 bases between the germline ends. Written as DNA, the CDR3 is TGTGCCAGCAGTTTGGGAGTCCTATCCTACGAGCAGTACTTC. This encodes CASSLGVLSYEQYF.

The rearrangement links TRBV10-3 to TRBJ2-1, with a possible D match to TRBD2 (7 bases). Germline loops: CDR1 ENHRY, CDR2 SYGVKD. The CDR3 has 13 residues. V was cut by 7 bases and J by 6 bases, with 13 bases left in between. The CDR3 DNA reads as TGTGCCATCAACCCTGGGGGGGCCAATGAGCAGTTCTTC. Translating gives CAINPGGANEQFF.

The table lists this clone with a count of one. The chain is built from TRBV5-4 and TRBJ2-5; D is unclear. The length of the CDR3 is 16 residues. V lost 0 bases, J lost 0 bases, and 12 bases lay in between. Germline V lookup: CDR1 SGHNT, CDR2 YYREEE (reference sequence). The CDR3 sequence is CASSLAAGQYQETQYF. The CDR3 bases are TGTGCCAGCAGCTTGGCTGCAGGCCAGTACCAAGAGACCCAGTACTTC. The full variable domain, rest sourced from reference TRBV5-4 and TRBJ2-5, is ETGVTQSPTHLIKTRGQQVTLRCSSQSGHNTVSWYQQALGQGPQFIFQYYREEENGRGNFPPRFSGLQFPNYSSELNVNALELDDSALYLCASSLAAGQYQETQYFGPGTRLLVL.

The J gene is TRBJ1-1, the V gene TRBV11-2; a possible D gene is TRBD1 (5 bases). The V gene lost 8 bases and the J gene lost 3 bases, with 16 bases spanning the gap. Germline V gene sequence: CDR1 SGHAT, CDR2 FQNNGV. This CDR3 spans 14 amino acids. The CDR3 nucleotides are TGTGCCAGCCGTCAGGCAGGGTGGGACACTGAAGCTTTCTTT. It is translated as CASRQAGWDTEAFF. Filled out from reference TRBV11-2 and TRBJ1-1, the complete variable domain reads EAGVAQSPRYKIIEKRQSVAFWCNPISGHATLYWYQQILGQGPKLLIQFQNNGVVDDSQLPKDRFSAERLKGVDSTLKIQPAKLEDSAVYLCASRQAGWDTEAFFGQGTRLTVV.

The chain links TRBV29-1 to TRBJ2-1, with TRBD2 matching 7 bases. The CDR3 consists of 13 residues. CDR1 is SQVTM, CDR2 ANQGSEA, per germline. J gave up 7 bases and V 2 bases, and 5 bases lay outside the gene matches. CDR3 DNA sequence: TGCAGCGTTGAACGTGAAGCGGGGAATGAGCAGTTCTTC. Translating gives CSVEREAGNEQFF.

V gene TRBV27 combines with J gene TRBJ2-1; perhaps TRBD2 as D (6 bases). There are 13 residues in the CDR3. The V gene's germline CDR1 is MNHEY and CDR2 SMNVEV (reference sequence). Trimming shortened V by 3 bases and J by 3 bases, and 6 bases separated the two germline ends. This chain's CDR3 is CASSFSGYNEQFF. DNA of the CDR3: TGTGCCAGCAGTTTTAGCGGCTACAATGAGCAGTTCTTC.

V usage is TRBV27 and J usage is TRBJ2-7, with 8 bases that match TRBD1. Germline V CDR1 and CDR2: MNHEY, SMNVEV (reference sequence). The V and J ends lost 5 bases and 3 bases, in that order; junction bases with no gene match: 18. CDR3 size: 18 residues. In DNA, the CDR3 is TGTGCCAGCAGTCCCTTGACAGGGGCCGCCAACCCTTACTACGAGCAGTACTTC. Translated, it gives CASSPLTGAANPYYEQYF.

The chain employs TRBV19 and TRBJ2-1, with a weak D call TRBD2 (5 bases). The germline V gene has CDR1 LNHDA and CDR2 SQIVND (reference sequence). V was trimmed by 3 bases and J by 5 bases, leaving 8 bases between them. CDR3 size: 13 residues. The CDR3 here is CASSISGNNEQFF. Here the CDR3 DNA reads TGTGCCAGTAGTATTTCCGGGAACAATGAGCAGTTCTTC.

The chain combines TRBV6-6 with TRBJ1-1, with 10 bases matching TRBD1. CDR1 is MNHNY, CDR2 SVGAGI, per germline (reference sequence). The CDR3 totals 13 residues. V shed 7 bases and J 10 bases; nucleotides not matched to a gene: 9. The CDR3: CASTGTGDRAAFF. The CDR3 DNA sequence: TGTGCCAGCACCGGGACAGGGGATCGGGCAGCTTTCTTT.

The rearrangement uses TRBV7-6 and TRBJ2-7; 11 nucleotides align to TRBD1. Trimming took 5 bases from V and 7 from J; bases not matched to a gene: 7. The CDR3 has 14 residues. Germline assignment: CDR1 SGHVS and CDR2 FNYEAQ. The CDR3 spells CASSPDRGLREQYF. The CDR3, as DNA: TGTGCCAGCAGCCCGGACAGGGGGCTACGGGAGCAGTACTTC.

The CDR3 is CASSILAGYGELFF. The CDR3 DNA sequence: TGTGCCAGCAGCATACTAGCGGGATACGGGGAGCTGTTTTTT. The chain links TRBV7-2 to TRBJ2-2; the match to TRBD2 covers 10 bases. In germline, CDR1 is SGHTA, CDR2 FQGNSA. With 5 bases clipped from V and 7 bases from J, the junction kept 4 bases outside the gene matches. The CDR3 totals 14 residues.

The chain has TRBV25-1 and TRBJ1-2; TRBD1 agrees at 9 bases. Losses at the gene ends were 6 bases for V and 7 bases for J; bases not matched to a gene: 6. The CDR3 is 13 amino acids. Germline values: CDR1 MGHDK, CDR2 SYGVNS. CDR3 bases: TGTGCCAGCAGATTAACAGGGGGCAGTGGCTACACCTTC. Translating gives CASRLTGGSGYTF.